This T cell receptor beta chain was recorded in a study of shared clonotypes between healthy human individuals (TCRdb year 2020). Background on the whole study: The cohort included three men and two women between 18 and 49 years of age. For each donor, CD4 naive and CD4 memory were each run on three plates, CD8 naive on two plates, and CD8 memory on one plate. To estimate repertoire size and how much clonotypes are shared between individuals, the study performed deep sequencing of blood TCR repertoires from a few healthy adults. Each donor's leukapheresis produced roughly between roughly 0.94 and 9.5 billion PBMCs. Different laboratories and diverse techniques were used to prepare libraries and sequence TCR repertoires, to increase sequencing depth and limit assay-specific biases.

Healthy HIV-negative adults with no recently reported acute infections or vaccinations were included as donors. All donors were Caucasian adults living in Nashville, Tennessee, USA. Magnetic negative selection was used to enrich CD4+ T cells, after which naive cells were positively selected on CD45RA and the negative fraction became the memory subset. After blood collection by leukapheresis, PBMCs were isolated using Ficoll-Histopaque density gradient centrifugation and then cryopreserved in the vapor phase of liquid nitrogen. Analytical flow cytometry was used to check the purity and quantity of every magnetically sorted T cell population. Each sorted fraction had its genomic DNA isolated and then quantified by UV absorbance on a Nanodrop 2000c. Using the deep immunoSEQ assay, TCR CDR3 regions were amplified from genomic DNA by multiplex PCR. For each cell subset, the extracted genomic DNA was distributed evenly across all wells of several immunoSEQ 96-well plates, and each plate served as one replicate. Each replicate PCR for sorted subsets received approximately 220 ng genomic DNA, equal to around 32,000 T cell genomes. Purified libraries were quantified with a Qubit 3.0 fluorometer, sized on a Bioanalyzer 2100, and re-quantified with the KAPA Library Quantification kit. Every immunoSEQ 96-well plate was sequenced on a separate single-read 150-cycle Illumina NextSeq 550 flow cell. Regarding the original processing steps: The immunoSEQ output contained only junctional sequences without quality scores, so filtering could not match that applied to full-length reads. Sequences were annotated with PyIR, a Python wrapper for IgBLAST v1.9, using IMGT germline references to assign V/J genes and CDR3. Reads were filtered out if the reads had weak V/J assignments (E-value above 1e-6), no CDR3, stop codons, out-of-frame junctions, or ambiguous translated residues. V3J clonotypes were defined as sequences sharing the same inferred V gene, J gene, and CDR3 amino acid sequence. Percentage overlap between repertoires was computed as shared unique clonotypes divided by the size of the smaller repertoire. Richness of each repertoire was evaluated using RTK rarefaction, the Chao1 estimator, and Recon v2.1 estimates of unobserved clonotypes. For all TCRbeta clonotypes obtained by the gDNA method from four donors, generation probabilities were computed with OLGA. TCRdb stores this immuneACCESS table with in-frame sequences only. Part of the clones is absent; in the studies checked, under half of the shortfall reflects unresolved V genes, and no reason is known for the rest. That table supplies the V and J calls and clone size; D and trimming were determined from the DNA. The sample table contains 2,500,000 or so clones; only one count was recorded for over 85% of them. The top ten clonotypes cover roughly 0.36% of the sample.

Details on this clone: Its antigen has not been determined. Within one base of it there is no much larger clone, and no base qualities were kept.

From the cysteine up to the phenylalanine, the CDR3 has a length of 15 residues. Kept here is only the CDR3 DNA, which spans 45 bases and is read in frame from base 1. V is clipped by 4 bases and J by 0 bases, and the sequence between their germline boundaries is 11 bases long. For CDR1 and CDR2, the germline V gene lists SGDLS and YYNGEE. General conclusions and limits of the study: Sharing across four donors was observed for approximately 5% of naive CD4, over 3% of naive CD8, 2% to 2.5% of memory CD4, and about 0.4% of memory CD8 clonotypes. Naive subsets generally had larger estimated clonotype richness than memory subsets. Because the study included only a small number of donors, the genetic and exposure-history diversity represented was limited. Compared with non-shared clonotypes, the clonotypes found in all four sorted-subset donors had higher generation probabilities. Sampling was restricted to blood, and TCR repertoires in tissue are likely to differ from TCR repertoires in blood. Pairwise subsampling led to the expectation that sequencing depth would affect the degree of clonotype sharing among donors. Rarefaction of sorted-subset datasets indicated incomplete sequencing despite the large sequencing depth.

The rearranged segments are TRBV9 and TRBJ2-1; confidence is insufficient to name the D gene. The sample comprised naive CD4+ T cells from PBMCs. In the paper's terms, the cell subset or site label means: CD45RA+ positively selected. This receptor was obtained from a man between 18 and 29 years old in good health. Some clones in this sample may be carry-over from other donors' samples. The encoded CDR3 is CASSPYIRSYNEQFF. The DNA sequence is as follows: TGTGCCAGCAGCCCCTATATCCGCTCCTACAATGAGCAGTTCTTC.